The 11 T cell receptor beta chains given below trace back to one sample, sequenced in a study of cytotoxic CD8 clonotypes in ibrutinib-treated CLL. Here immunoSEQ multiplex PCR was the method, and the copy in TCRdb shows in-frame clones only, minus some. The sample carries hundreds of thousands of clones, under 70% recorded once. The sample in question was PBMCs, obtained after 36 months of ibrutinib treatment. The receptors originated from a human donor with chronic lymphocytic leukemia.

This rearrangement joins TRBV4-3 to TRBJ2-2, with no clear D. The V and J ends lost 0 bases and 4 bases respectively, with 9 bases between them. CDR1 LGHNA and CDR2 YSLEER come from the germline V gene. The CDR3 consists of 15 residues. CDR3 loop: CASSQEELGTGELFF. The CDR3 nucleotides read TGCGCCAGCAGCCAAGAGGAGTTGGGCACCGGGGAGCTGTTTTTT.

V gene TRBV6-1 combines with J gene TRBJ2-1; possibly TRBD2 for D (5 bases). This CDR3 is 16 amino acids long. Germline V gene sequence: CDR1 MNHNS, CDR2 SASEGT. Trimming removed 0 bases at V and 2 bases at J, with 11 bases between. The DNA for the CDR3 is TGTGCCAGCAGTGAAGCGCCAGCGGATCCCTACAATGAGCAGTTCTTC. It is translated as CASSEAPADPYNEQFF.

This chain uses TRBV4-3 with TRBJ2-3; D gene unclear. Trimming stripped 4 bases from V and 5 bases from J, with 10 bases between. The CDR3 has 13 amino acids. Germline V gene sequence: CDR1 LGHNA, CDR2 YSLEER. The CDR3 reads CASSPGAGDTQYF. DNA of the CDR3: TGCGCCAGCAGCCCTGGTGCCGGAGATACGCAGTATTTT.

The chain recombines TRBV9 with TRBJ2-2; TRBD2 matches 11 bases. This CDR3 region has 14 residues. Germline V gives CDR1 SGDLS, CDR2 YYNGEE. V lost 7 bases to trimming and J lost 1 base; unmatched junction nucleotides: 0. CDR3: CASGTSGNTGELFF. CDR3 in DNA: TGTGCCAGCGGGACTAGCGGGAACACCGGGGAGCTGTTTTTT.

This clone was counted between two and nine times. CDR3 coding DNA: TGCGCCAGCAGCCAGGGCACGCTAGCGGGATTCTACAATGAGCAGTTCTTC. Encoded protein: CASSQGTLAGFYNEQFF. The chain is built from TRBV4-3 and TRBJ2-1; 9 nucleotides align to TRBD2. Germline CDR1 and CDR2: LGHNA and YSLEER. The CDR3 runs to 17 residues. V lost 3 bases and J lost 3; bases outside the gene matches: 9.

This clone was detected a few times. The chain links TRBV4-1 to TRBJ2-7, with a possible D match to TRBD2 (6 bases). V was trimmed by 4 bases and J by 6 bases, leaving 22 bases between them. The CDR3 contains 16 residues. CDR1 and CDR2 from the germline V gene are MGHRA and YSYEKL. CDR3 sequence reads: CASSRLMVGEAGEQYF. The CDR3 DNA sequence: TGCGCCAGCAGCCGCCTGATGGTGGGGGAGGCGGGCGAGCAGTACTTC.

This chain links TRBV7-2 with TRBJ2-1, with D tentatively TRBD1 or TRBD2 (6 bases each). Germline V gene lookup returns CDR1 SGHTA and CDR2 FQGNSA. V lost 4 bases, J lost 4 bases, and 11 bases lay in between. The CDR3 length is 14 residues. CDR3 in DNA: TGTGCCAGCAGCTCGAGGGGGGTATACAATGAGCAGTTCTTC. It yields the protein CASSSRGVYNEQFF. The complete variable domain, with remaining parts taken from reference TRBV7-2 and TRBJ2-1, reads GAGVSQSPSNKVTEKGKDVELRCDPISGHTALYWYRQSLGQGLEFLIYFQGNSAPDKSGLPSDRFSAERTGGSVSTLTIQRTQQEDSAVYLCASSSRGVYNEQFFGPGTRLTVL.

The chain links TRBV19 to TRBJ1-1, with 10 bases aligning to TRBD1. The V gene end was trimmed by 2 bases and the J gene end by 5 bases; junction bases not matched to a gene: 5. CDR3 length: 15 residues. Germline V lookup: CDR1 LNHDA, CDR2 SQIVND (reference sequence). This CDR3 is CASSIRGTGVTEAFF. The CDR3 region has the DNA TGTGCCAGTAGTATAAGGGGGACAGGGGTAACTGAAGCTTTCTTT.

This chain connects TRBV5-1 to TRBJ1-4; TRBD1 aligns across 8 bases. The length of the CDR3 is 15 residues. The ends lost 4 bases at V and 2 bases at J; junction bases unmatched: 4. CDR1 is SGHRS and CDR2 is YFSETQ in the germline V gene. The CDR3 DNA sequence: TGCGCCAGCAGCCAGGGGGCTAGGACTAATGAAAAACTGTTTTTT. Protein sequence: CASSQGARTNEKLFF.

Details on this clone: This sample also contains other DNA sequences that code for the same CDR3. The rearrangement links TRBV5-1 to TRBJ2-7, with D tentatively TRBD1 (5 bases). V was trimmed by 0 bases and J by 4 bases, leaving 11 bases between them. This CDR3 comprises 14 residues. Germline V lookup: CDR1 SGHRS, CDR2 YFSETQ. The CDR3 DNA follows: TGCGCCAGCAGCTTGGTGCAGGGCGGATACGAGCAGTACTTC. As protein: CASSLVQGGYEQYF.

Regarding this clone: The identical CDR3 is also encoded by other nucleotide sequences in the sample. The chain uses TRBV9 and TRBJ2-7; the D gene is possibly TRBD1 (5 bases). This CDR3 is built from 14 residues. V lost 0 bases to trimming and J lost 6 bases, with 13 bases between them. CDR1 is SGDLS and CDR2 is YYNGEE in the germline V gene. The CDR3 loop is CASSVAEGAGEQYF. The CDR3 region has the DNA TGTGCCAGCAGCGTAGCTGAAGGGGCCGGCGAGCAGTACTTC.